Below, 5 T cell receptor beta chains from the same sample are listed, as sequenced in a study of blood T cell repertoires in COVID-19. Assay: immunoSEQ multiplex PCR; the TCRdb copy retains only in-frame clones and omits some. Counted here are around 130,000 clones, 82% occurring once; the ten biggest clones make up about 12%. Source material: peripheral blood. Receptors were obtained from a human donor in a cohort sampled during active COVID-19.

The chain recombines TRBV7-2 with TRBJ2-5; tentative D call: TRBD2 (7 bases). V lost 2 bases, J lost 5 bases, and 15 bases lay in between. The CDR3 is made up of 15 amino acids. The germline CDR1 and CDR2 sequences are SGHTA and FQGNSA. DNA for the CDR3: TGTGCCAGCAGCTTAATAGGGGGGGGATTGGAGACCCAGTACTTC. This translates into CASSLIGGGLETQYF.

The rearrangement uses TRBV5-5 and TRBJ2-1; 7 bases are a match to TRBD1. Per the germline V gene, CDR1 is SGHKS and CDR2 is YYEKEE (reference sequence). This CDR3 spans 15 amino acids. V was clipped by 4 bases and J by 2 bases; unmatched bases: 6. The CDR3 nucleotides read TGTGCCAGCAGCATTGACAGGGCCCCCTACAATGAGCAGTTCTTC. Protein: CASSIDRAPYNEQFF.

This clone turned up a few times. The chain couples TRBV4-1 to TRBJ1-4; D gene uncertain. V dropped 6 bases and J dropped 8 bases, with 19 bases sitting between them. Germline lookup yields CDR1 MGHRA and CDR2 YSYEKL. This CDR3 contains 15 residues. CDR3 region: CASSRSAVAREKLFF. Written as DNA, the CDR3 is TGCGCCAGCAGTCGATCTGCGGTGGCTAGAGAAAAACTGTTTTTT.

The genes are TRBV6-2 or TRBV6-3 and TRBJ1-1; D perhaps matches TRBD1 (6 bases). CDR1 is MNHEY and CDR2 is SVGEGT in the germline V gene. The CDR3 is 15 amino acids. V gave up 0 bases and J gave up 0 bases, with 8 bases separating them. The CDR3 DNA reads as TGTGCCAGCAGTTACTCGTGGACAGTGAACACTGAAGCTTTCTTT. This sequence encodes CASSYSWTVNTEAFF.

The chain recombines TRBV25-1 with TRBJ2-7; weak D call: TRBD2 (5 bases). CDR3 length equals 10 residues. Trimming pared 7 bases from V and 5 bases from J, leaving 6 bases between. From germline, CDR1 is MGHDK and CDR2 SYGVNS. The CDR3 protein is CASTGDEQYF. The DNA of the CDR3 is TGTGCCAGCACCGGGGACGAGCAGTACTTC.